This TCR beta chain is from a study of long-term antiretroviral therapy in people with HIV. Germline V lookup: CDR1 KGHSH, CDR2 LQKENI. The V gene lost 3 bases and the J gene lost 4 bases, with 10 bases spanning the gap. The CDR3 spans 13 residues. Sequencing relied on immunoSEQ assay v3.0, run at survey level. Assay: immunoSEQ multiplex PCR; the TCRdb copy retains only in-frame clones and omits some. The data contain 20,000 to 25,000 clones, more than 75% of them seen just once; the ten biggest clones take up approximately 3.5%. This material consisted of unsorted PBMCs, taken roughly 2.5 years after starting antiretroviral therapy. J is TRBJ2-7 and V is TRBV18; perhaps D is TRBD1 or TRBD2 (5 bases each). The receptor was isolated from a woman aged 45-65 years with HIV. The CDR3 loop is CASSPGTFYEQYF. The CDR3 DNA follows: TGTGCCAGCTCACCCGGGACCTTTTACGAGCAGTACTTC.